This T cell receptor (beta chain) was profiled in a study of T-cell memory formation after mild COVID-19. Study summary: There were largely donor-specific TCR clusters.

To note about this clonotype: Its specificity is not known.

The V gene lost 6 bases and the J gene lost 4 bases, with 9 bases spanning the gap. Germline V CDR1 and CDR2: SEHNR, FQNEAQ (reference sequence). The CDR3 is 12 amino acids. The study's findings and limits: Memory cells collected pre-infection included some clones that later responded, suggesting cross-reactive memory joined. The CD4+ clones that contracted clustered mainly within CM and EM, and the CD8+ clones concentrated in EMRA.

A single record per CDR3 protein comes from TCRdb applying MiXCR to the 5' RACE reads. The sample contains roughly 600,000 distinct CDR3 sequences, more than 15% of which appear only once. V gene TRBV7-9 combines with J gene TRBJ1-2; D gene unclear. The TCR comes from an adult woman who had mild COVID-19 (a few samples of this study predate the infection). Cell type and time point are not known. Sequencing was done on a sample of PBMCs or a T cell subset sorted from them (not recorded which). CDR3 DNA: TGTGCCAGCAGTTCAGGAGCCTATGGCTACACCTTC. Its translation: CASSSGAYGYTF. The full variable domain, completed using reference TRBV7-9 and TRBJ1-2, is DTGVSQNPRHKITKRGQNVTFRCDPISEHNRLYWYRQTLGQGPEFLTYFQNEAQLEKSRLLSDRFSAERPKGSFSTLEIQRTEQGDSAMYLCASSSGAYGYTFGSGTRLTVV.